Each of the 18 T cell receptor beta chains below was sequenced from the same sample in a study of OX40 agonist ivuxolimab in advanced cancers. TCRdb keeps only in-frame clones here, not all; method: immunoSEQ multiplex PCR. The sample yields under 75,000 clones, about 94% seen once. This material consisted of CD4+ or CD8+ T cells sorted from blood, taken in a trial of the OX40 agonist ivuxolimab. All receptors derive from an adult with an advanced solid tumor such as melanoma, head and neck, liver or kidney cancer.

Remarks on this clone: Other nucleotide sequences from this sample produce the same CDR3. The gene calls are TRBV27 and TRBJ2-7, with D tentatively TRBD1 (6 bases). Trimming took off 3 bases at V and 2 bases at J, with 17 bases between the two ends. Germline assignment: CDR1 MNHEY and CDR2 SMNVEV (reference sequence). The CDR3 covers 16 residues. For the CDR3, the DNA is TGTGCCAGCAGTTTTCTGGGGCAGGGGATTCCCTACGAGCAGTACTTC. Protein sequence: CASSFLGQGIPYEQYF.

CDR3 in amino acids: CASSFDRVYEQYF. CDR3 DNA: TGTGCCAGCAGCTTCGACAGGGTCTACGAGCAGTACTTC. The rearrangement uses TRBV7-8 and TRBJ2-7; 7 bases align to TRBD1. The CDR3 covers 13 residues. The germline gives CDR1 SGHVS, CDR2 FQNEAQ. After removal of 3 bases from V and 3 bases from J, the junction contained 2 bases not matched to a gene. The full variable domain, its missing parts supplied by reference TRBV7-8 and TRBJ2-7, is GAGVSQSPRYKVAKRGQDVALRCDPISGHVSLFWYQQALGQGPEFLTYFQNEAQLDKSGLPSDRFFAERPEGSVSTLKIQRTQQEDSAVYLCASSFDRVYEQYFGPGTRLTVT.

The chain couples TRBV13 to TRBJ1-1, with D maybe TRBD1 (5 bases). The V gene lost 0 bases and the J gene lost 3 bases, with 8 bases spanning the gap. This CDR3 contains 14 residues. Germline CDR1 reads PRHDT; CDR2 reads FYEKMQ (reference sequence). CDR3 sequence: CASSLGGGYTEAFF. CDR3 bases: TGTGCCAGCAGCTTAGGCGGGGGGTACACTGAAGCTTTCTTT. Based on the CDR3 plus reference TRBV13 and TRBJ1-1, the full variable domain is AAGVIQSPRHLIKEKRETATLKCYPIPRHDTVYWYQQGPGQDPQFLISFYEKMQSDKGSIPDRFSAQQFSDYHSELNMSSLELGDSALYFCASSLGGGYTEAFFGQGTRLTVV.

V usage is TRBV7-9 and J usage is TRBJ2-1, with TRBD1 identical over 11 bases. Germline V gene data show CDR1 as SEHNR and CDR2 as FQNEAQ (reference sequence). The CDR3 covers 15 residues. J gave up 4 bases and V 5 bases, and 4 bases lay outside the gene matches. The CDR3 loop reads CASSHRDRGYNEQFF. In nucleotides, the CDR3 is TGTGCCAGCAGCCACCGGGACAGGGGGTACAATGAGCAGTTCTTC.

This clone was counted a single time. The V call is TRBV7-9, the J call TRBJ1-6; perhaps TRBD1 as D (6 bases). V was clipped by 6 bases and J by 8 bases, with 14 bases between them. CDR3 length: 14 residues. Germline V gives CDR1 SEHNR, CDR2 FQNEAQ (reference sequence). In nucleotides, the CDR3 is TGTGCCAGCAGAACCGGGACACCTTATTCACCCCTCCACTTT. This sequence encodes CASRTGTPYSPLHF.

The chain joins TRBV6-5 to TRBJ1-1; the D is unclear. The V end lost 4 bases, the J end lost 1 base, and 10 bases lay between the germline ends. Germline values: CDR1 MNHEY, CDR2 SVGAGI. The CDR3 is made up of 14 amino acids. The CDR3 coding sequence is TGTGCCAGCAGTTCGGAACAGCCGAACACTGAAGCTTTCTTT. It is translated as CASSSEQPNTEAFF.

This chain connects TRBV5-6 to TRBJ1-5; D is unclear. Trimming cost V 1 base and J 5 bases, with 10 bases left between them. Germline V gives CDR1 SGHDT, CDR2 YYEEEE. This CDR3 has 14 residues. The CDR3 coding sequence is TGTGCCAGCAGCTTGATAGAAAGTCATCAGCCCCAGCATTTT. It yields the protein CASSLIESHQPQHF.

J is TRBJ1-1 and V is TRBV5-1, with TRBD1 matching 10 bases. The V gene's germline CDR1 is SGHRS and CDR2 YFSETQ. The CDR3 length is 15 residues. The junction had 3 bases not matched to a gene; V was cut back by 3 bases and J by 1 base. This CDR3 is CASSWTGGENTEAFF. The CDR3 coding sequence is TGCGCCAGCAGCTGGACAGGGGGTGAGAACACTGAAGCTTTCTTT.

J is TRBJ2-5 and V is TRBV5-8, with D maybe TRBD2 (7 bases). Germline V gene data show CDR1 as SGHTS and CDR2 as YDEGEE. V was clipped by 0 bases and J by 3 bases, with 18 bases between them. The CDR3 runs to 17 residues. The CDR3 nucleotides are TGTGCCAGCAGCTTGGAAGTAGGGGGGGAGTCGAAAGAGACCCAGTACTTC. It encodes CASSLEVGGESKETQYF. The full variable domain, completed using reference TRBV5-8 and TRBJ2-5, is EAGVTQSPTHLIKTRGQQATLRCSPISGHTSVYWYQQALGLGLQFLLWYDEGEERNRGNFPPRFSGRQFPNYSSELNVNALELEDSALYLCASSLEVGGESKETQYFGPGTRLLVL.

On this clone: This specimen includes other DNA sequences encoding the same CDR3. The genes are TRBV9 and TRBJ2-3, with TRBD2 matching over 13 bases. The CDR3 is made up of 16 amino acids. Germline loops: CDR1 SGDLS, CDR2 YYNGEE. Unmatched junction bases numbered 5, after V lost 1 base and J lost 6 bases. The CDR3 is CASSVRLAGGPDTQYF. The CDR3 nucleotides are TGTGCCAGCAGCGTACGACTAGCGGGGGGCCCGGATACGCAGTATTTT.

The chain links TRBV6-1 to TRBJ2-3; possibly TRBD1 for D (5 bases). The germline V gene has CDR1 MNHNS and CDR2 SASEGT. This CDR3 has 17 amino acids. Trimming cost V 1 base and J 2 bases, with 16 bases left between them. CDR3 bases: TGTGCCAGCAGTGAAGACGGGTGGGGCGTTCTCACAGATACGCAGTATTTT. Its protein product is CASSEDGWGVLTDTQYF.

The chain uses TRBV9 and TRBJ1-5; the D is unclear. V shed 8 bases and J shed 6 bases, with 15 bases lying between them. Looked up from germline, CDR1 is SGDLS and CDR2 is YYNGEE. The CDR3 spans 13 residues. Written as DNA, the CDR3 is TGTGCCAGGGAGGCGGACTTTCGTCAGCCCCAGCATTTT. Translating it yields CAREADFRQPQHF.

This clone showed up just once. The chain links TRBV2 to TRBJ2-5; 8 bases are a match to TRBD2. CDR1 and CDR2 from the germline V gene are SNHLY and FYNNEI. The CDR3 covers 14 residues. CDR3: CAREAAGDQETQYF. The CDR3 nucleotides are TGTGCTCGGGAGGCAGCGGGGGACCAAGAGACCCAGTACTTC.

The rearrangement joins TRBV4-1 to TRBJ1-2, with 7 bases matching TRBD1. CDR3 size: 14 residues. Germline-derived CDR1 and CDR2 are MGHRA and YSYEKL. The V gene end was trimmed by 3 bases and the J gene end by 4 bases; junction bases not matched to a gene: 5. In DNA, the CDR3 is TGCGCCAGCAGCCAGACACAGGGGTTCTATGGCTACACCTTC. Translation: CASSQTQGFYGYTF.

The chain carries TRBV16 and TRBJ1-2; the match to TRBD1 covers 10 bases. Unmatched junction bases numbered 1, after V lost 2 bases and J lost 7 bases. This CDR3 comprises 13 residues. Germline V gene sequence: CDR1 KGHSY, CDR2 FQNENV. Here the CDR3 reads CASSQGTGVGYTF. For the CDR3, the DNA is TGTGCCAGCAGCCAAGGGACAGGGGTTGGCTACACCTTC.

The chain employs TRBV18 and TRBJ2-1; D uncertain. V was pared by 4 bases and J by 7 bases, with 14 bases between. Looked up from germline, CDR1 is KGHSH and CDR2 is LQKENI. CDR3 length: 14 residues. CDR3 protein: CASSQSGVWNEQFF. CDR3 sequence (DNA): TGTGCCAGCTCACAAAGTGGGGTATGGAATGAGCAGTTCTTC.

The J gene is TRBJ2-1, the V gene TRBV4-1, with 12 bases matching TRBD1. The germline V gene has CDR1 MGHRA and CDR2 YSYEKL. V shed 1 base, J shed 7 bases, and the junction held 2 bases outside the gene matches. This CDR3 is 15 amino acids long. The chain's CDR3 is CASSQVGQGANEQFF. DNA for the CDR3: TGCGCCAGCAGCCAAGTGGGACAGGGGGCTAATGAGCAGTTCTTC.

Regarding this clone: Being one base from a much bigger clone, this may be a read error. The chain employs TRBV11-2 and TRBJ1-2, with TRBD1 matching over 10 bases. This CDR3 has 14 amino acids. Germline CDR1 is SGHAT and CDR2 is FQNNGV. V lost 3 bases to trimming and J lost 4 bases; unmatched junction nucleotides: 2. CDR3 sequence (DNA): TGTGCCAGCAGCTTGGGACAGGGGAGCTATGGCTACACCTTC. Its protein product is CASSLGQGSYGYTF.